This TCR beta chain was sequenced during a study of T cell responses to AZD1222 COVID-19 vaccine. Across the whole study: Pooling of second doses given at about 4 or about 12 weeks was done.

The V gene end was trimmed by 5 bases and the J gene end by 6 bases; junction bases not matched to a gene: 4. Germline CDR1 MDHEN, CDR2 SYDVKM. The CDR3 length is 13 residues. TCRdb's table, derived via immunoSEQ multiplex PCR, lists solely in-frame clones and lacks some. The sample lists some 130,000 clones; roughly 90% were seen once. Study observations and caveats: Most donors were white British, females outnumbered males, and clonal diversity was possibly underestimated. At 160-218 and 743-854, vaccine-associated CD4 TCRs were dominant, and they spanned spike.

A note on this clone: Its antigen is unknown.

The V and J genes are TRBV28 and TRBJ2-4, with TRBD1 matching over 7 bases. The material sequenced was peripheral blood, taken on day 0 of AZD1222 vaccination. The TCR sequence derives from an adult in good health. CDR3 nucleotide sequence: TGTGCCAGCAGTCGACAGGGTCCAAACATTCAGTACTTC. Amino acid sequence: CASSRQGPNIQYF.